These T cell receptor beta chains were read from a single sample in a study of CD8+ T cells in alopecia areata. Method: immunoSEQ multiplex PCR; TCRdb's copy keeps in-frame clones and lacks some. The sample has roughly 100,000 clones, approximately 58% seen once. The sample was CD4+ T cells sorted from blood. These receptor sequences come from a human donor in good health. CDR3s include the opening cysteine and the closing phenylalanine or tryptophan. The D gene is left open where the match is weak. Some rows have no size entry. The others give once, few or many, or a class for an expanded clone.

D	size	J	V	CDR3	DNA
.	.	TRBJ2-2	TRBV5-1	CASNPEGQGYTGELFF	TGCGCCAGCAACCCCGAGGGGCAGGGGTATACCGGGGAGCTGTTTTTT
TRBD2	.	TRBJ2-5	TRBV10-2	CASSEAGGRQETQYF	TGCGCCAGCAGTGAAGCGGGGGGTAGACAAGAGACCCAGTACTTC
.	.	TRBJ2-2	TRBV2	CASSVGGPRTGELFF	TGTGCCAGCAGTGTTGGGGGGCCTCGGACCGGGGAGCTGTTTTTT
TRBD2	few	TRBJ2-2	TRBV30	CAWRRSGGFNTGELFF	TGTGCCTGGAGGCGGAGCGGGGGCTTCAACACCGGGGAGCTGTTTTTT
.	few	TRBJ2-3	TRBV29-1	CSVSGRTTDTQYF	TGCAGCGTCTCAGGAAGAACCACAGATACGCAGTATTTT
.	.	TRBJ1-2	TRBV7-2	CAARPGPGQYGYTF	TGTGCCGCCCGACCCGGCCCCGGCCAGTATGGCTACACCTTC
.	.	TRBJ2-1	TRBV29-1	CSVERRQAHNEQFF	TGCAGCGTTGAAAGGCGACAGGCCCACAATGAGCAGTTCTTC
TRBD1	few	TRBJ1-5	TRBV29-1	CSGQGLGNQPQHF	TGCAGCGGACAGGGGTTGGGCAATCAGCCCCAGCATTTT
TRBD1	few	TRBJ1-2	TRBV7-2	CASSLGGAGTALGGYTF	TGTGCCAGCAGCTTAGGAGGGGCCGGGACAGCCCTCGGAGGCTACACCTTC
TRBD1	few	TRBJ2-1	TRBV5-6	CASTGTGGYYEQFF	TGTGCCAGCACCGGGACAGGGGGTTATTATGAGCAGTTCTTC
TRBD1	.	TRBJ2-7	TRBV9	CASSVRTGDSYEQYF	TGTGCCAGCAGCGTTCGGACAGGGGACTCCTACGAGCAGTACTTC
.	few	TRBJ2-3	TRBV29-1	CSVEVRPTDTQYF	TGCAGCGTTGAAGTCAGACCCACAGATACGCAGTATTTT
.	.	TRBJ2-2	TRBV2	CASRLAPGELFF	TGTGCCAGCAGACTAGCCCCCGGGGAGCTGTTTTTT
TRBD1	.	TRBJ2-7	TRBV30	CAWQQGGSYEQYF	TGTGCCTGGCAACAGGGGGGCTCCTACGAGCAGTACTTC
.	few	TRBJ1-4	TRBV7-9	CASSFEQRDEKLFF	TGTGCCAGCAGCTTCGAACAGAGGGATGAAAAACTGTTTTTT
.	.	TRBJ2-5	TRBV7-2	CASSLDRSQETQYF	TGTGCCAGCAGCTTAGACCGGTCCCAAGAGACCCAGTACTTC
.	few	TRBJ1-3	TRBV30	CAWSEGGNTIYF	TGTGCCTGGAGTGAGGGGGGAAACACCATATATTTT
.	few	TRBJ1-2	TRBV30	CAWSDKKGYGYTF	TGTGCCTGGAGTGACAAAAAGGGCTATGGCTACACCTTC
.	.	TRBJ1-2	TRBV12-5	CASQKEQGANYGYTF	TGTGCTAGCCAAAAGGAACAGGGAGCTAACTATGGCTACACCTTC
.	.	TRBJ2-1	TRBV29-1	CSVVYNEQFF	TGCAGCGTTGTATACAATGAGCAGTTCTTC
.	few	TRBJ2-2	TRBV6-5	CASSISWDTGELFF	TGTGCCAGCAGTATAAGCTGGGACACCGGGGAGCTGTTTTTT
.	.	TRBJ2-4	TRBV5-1	CASSLSYSSGSGVQNIQYF	TGCGCCAGCAGCTTGTCGTATTCAAGCGGGTCGGGGGTCCAAAACATTCAGTACTTC
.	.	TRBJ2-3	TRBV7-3	CASSLLGDTQYF	TGTGCCAGCAGCTTATTGGGGGATACGCAGTATTTT
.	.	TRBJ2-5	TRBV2	CASGAQETQYF	TGTGCCAGCGGAGCCCAAGAGACCCAGTACTTC
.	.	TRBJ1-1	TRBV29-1	CSVDSYAPAEAFF	TGCAGCGTTGACTCTTACGCCCCCGCTGAAGCTTTCTTT
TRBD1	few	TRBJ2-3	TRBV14	CASSRQGGGKDTQYF	TGTGCCAGCAGCCGACAGGGGGGAGGAAAAGATACGCAGTATTTT
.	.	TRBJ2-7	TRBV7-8	CASSSEYEQYF	TGTGCCAGCAGCTCCGAATACGAGCAGTACTTC
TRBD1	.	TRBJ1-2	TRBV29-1	CSVADRTNYGYTF	TGCAGCGTGGCGGACAGGACTAACTATGGCTACACCTTC
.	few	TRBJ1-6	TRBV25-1	CASSLPGSPLHF	TGTGCCAGCAGTCTACCAGGCTCACCCCTCCACTTT
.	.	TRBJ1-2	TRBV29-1	CSVQTANYGYTF	TGCAGCGTTCAGACAGCTAACTATGGCTACACCTTC
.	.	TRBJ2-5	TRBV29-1	CSAGAGLETQYF	TGCAGCGCTGGGGCAGGTTTAGAGACCCAGTACTTC
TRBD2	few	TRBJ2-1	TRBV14	CASSPLTSGGDEQFF	TGTGCCAGCAGCCCGCTGACTAGCGGGGGAGATGAGCAGTTCTTC
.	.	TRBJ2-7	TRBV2	CASSGTGTGAYEQYF	TGTGCCAGCAGTGGTACCGGGACGGGGGCCTACGAGCAGTACTTC